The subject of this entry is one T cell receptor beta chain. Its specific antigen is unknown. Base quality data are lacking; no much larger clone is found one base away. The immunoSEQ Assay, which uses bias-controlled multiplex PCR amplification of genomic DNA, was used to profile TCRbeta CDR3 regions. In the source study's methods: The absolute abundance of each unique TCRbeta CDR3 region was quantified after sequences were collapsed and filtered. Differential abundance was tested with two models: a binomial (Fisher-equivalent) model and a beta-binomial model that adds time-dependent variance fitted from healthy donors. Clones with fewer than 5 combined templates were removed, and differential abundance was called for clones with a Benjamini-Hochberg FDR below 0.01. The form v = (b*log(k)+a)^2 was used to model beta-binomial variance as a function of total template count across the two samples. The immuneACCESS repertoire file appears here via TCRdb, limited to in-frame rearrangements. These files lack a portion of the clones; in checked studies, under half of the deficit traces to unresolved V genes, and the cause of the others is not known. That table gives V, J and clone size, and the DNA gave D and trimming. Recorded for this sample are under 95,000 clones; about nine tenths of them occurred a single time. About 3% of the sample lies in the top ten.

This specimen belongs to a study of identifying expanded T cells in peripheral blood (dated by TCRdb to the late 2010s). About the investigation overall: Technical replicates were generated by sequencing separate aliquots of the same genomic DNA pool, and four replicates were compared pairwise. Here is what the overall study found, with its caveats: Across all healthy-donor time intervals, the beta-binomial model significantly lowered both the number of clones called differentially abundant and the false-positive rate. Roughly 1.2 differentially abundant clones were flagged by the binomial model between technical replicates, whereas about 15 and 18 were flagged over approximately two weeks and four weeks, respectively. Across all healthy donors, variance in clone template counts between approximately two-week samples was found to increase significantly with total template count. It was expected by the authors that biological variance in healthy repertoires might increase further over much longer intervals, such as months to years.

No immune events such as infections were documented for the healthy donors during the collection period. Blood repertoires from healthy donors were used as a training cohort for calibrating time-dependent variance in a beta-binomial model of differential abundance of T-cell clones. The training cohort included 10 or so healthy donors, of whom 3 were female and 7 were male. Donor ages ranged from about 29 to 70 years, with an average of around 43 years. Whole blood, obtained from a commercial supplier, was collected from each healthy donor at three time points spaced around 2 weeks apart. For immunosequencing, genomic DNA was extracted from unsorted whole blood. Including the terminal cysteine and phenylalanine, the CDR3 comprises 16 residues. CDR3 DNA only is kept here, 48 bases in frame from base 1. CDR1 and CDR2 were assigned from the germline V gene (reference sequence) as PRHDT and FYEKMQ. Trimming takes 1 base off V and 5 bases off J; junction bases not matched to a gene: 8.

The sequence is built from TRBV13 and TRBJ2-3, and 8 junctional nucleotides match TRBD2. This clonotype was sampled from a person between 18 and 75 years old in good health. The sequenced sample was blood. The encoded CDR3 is CASSLVLAEALDTQYF. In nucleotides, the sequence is TGTGCCAGCAGCTTAGTACTAGCGGAAGCATTAGATACGCAGTATTTT.